The 23 T cell receptor beta chains listed next were all sequenced from one sample in a study of T cell repertoires in cytomegalovirus infection. Their recognized antigens are unknown. TCRdb re-derived calls from the reads in MiXCR, one entry per CDR3 protein. The data show around 900,000 distinct CDR3 sequences, roughly 30% seen once. Sequencing used cultured CD8+ T cells from PBMCs, obtained from culture after CMV antigen stimulation. Receptors originate from a human donor in good health (CMV status not recorded). Some clones in this sample may be carry-over from other donors' samples.

The chain joins TRBV2 to TRBJ2-7; D ambiguous. CDR3 length: 13 residues. The germline gives CDR1 SNHLY, CDR2 FYNNEI. V was clipped by 7 bases and J by 2 bases, with 12 bases between them. CDR3 region: CASNRADPYEQYF. DNA of the CDR3: TGTGCCAGCAATAGGGCTGACCCCTACGAGCAGTACTTC.

The chain recombines TRBV6-2 or TRBV6-3 with TRBJ2-7; D is undetermined. CDR1 MNHEY and CDR2 SVGEGT come from the germline V gene. The CDR3 has 13 amino acids. V was cut by 5 bases and J by 4 bases, with 12 bases left in between. The CDR3 spells CASSLIVGYEQYV. As DNA, the CDR3 is TGTGCCAGCAGTCTCATAGTGGGGTACGAGCAGTACGTC.

The chain employs TRBV6-1 and TRBJ1-6, with a tentative D call TRBD1 (5 bases). Trimming removed 3 bases at V and 8 bases at J, with 11 bases between. Germline loops: CDR1 MNHNS, CDR2 SASEGT. The CDR3 is 14 amino acids. The CDR3 region has the DNA TGTGCCAGCAGTGAGGACATCATTCATTCACCCCTCCACTTT. Translating it yields CASSEDIIHSPLHF.

The J gene is TRBJ2-3, the V gene TRBV11-2; D uncertain. The V end was cut by 4 bases, the J end by 2 bases, with 13 bases between. Germline V gives CDR1 SGHAT, CDR2 FQNNGV. CDR3 length equals 15 residues. The CDR3 region has the DNA TGTGCCAGCAGCTGGTCCGGTCCGAACACAGATACGCAGTATTTT. The encoded protein is CASSWSGPNTDTQYF. Drawing the rest from reference TRBV11-2 and TRBJ2-3, the complete variable domain is EAGVAQSPRYKIIEKRQSVAFWCNPISGHATLYWYQQILGQGPKLLIQFQNNGVVDDSQLPKDRFSAERLKGVDSTLKIQPAKLEDSAVYLCASSWSGPNTDTQYFGPGTRLTVL.

This clonotype has a handful of counts. The rearrangement joins TRBV12-3 or TRBV12-4 to TRBJ2-1, with D tentatively TRBD1 (6 bases). V was pared by 7 bases and J by 8 bases, with 21 bases between. The CDR3 spans 15 residues. For the CDR3, the DNA is TGTGCCAGCACCCCCCTCCTGACAGGTACAGATGAGCAGTTCTTC. Translating gives CASTPLLTGTDEQFF.

This clonotype has at least ten counts. The CDR3 protein is CASRSNRGAGRWSTEAFF. The DNA of the CDR3 is TGTGCCAGCAGATCAAACAGGGGTGCGGGCCGCTGGAGCACTGAAGCTTTCTTT. The chain joins TRBV7-6 to TRBJ1-1; 7 bases match TRBD1. Germline CDR1 is SGHVS and CDR2 is FNYEAQ. The CDR3 contains 18 residues. The junction had 20 bases not matched to a gene; V was cut back by 6 bases and J by 4 bases. The full variable domain, completed using reference TRBV7-6 and TRBJ1-1, is GAGVSQSPRYKVTKRGQDVALRCDPISGHVSLYWYRQALGQGPEFLTYFNYEAQQDKSGLPNDRFSAERPEGSISTLTIQRTEQRDSAMYRCASRSNRGAGRWSTEAFFGQGTRLTVV.

This clonotype occurred a few times. V is TRBV4-2 and J is TRBJ2-7; 7 nucleotides line up with TRBD1. With V trimmed by 1 base and J by 4 bases, 7 bases remained unmatched. Germline V gene lookup returns CDR1 LGHNA and CDR2 YNFKEQ. CDR3 size: 15 residues. The CDR3 region is CASSQVRTGEYEQYF. The CDR3 DNA reads as TGTGCCAGCAGCCAAGTCAGGACAGGAGAGTACGAGCAGTACTTC.

This clonotype was seen once. This rearrangement joins TRBV12-3 or TRBV12-4 to TRBJ2-3; 8 positions match TRBD2. V was clipped by 2 bases and J by 4 bases; unmatched bases: 5. This CDR3 is 15 amino acids long. The DNA for the CDR3 is TGTGCCAGCAGTTTACTCGGGGGGGCGCCAGATACGCAGTATTTT. This sequence encodes CASSLLGGAPDTQYF.

This clonotype was observed at least ten times. The J gene is TRBJ1-6, the V gene TRBV7-6; 9 positions agree with TRBD1. This CDR3 has 14 amino acids. J lost 7 bases, V lost 6 bases, and 4 bases had no gene match. The germline V gene encodes CDR1 SGHVS and CDR2 FNYEAQ. The DNA of the CDR3 is TGTGCCAGCAGTTCGGACAGGGGCAATTCACCCCTCCACTTT. Translated: CASSSDRGNSPLHF.

The gene calls are TRBV7-8 and TRBJ2-1; 11 bases map to TRBD2. V was clipped by 5 bases and J by 2 bases; unmatched bases: 11. The CDR3 has 18 residues. Germline assignment: CDR1 SGHVS and CDR2 FQNEAQ. CDR3 coding DNA: TGTGCCAGCAGCCCGACTAGCGGGGCCCCTCTCCCCTACAATGAGCAGTTCTTC. Translation: CASSPTSGAPLPYNEQFF.

This clonotype was observed a few times. The genes are TRBV7-9 and TRBJ1-1; no firm D call. This CDR3 comprises 16 residues. The germline V gene has CDR1 SEHNR and CDR2 FQNEAQ (reference sequence). V lost 8 bases and J lost 6, with 25 bases in between. The CDR3 spells CASRSSSAGRVSEAFF. The DNA for the CDR3 is TGTGCCAGCCGCTCCTCTTCAGCTGGTAGGGTCTCTGAAGCTTTCTTT.

This clonotype was counted only a few times. This rearrangement joins TRBV19 to TRBJ2-7; a possible D gene is TRBD2 (5 bases). Trimming removed 3 bases at V and 0 bases at J, with 6 bases between. This CDR3 comprises 13 residues. Germline CDR1 and CDR2: LNHDA and SQIVND (reference sequence). The CDR3 spells CASSIGNSYEQYF. In DNA, the CDR3 is TGTGCCAGTAGTATCGGGAACTCCTACGAGCAGTACTTC.

Only a few counts were recorded for this clonotype. The chain joins TRBV7-9 to TRBJ1-2, with D possibly matching TRBD1 (6 bases). Germline CDR1 is SEHNR and CDR2 is FQNEAQ (reference sequence). This CDR3 is 16 amino acids long. Trimming took 2 bases from V and 6 from J, leaving 19 bases between them. CDR3: CASSLFTGALNDGYTF. As DNA, the CDR3 is TGTGCCAGCAGCTTATTCACGGGGGCTTTGAATGATGGCTACACCTTC.

This clonotype was counted a few times. This chain joins TRBV20-1 and TRBJ2-1; 10 bases line up with TRBD2. V shed 4 bases and J 2 bases; nucleotides not matched to a gene: 2. CDR3 size: 14 residues. In germline, CDR1 is DFQATT, CDR2 SNEGSKA (reference sequence). The CDR3 loop is CSAILAGTYNEQFF. The CDR3 DNA follows: TGCAGTGCTATACTAGCGGGGACCTACAATGAGCAGTTCTTC.

The rearrangement joins TRBV7-2 to TRBJ1-5; D is perhaps TRBD1 (5 bases). CDR1 is SGHTA and CDR2 is FQGNSA in the germline V gene. V lost 3 bases, J lost 5 bases, and 20 bases lay in between. The CDR3 runs 17 residues. The CDR3 DNA reads TGTGCCAGCAGCTTTTCCAAGCGCAGGGACGGGGATCAGCCCCAGCATTTT. Its protein product is CASSFSKRRDGDQPQHF.

The rearrangement uses TRBV5-1 and TRBJ2-1, with TRBD2 matching over 8 bases. The germline CDR1 and CDR2 sequences are SGHRS and YFSETQ. V lost 3 bases to trimming and J lost 1 base; unmatched junction nucleotides: 12. This CDR3 comprises 18 residues. In nucleotides, the CDR3 is TGCGCCAGCAGCTCCTCAGGGAGCGGGGGTGTTTCCTACAATGAGCAGTTCTTC. The encoded protein is CASSSSGSGGVSYNEQFF.

CDR3 in amino acids: CSARGVFAGEAFF. DNA of the CDR3: TGCAGTGCTAGAGGAGTCTTCGCCGGGGAAGCTTTCTTT. The chain carries TRBV20-1 and TRBJ1-1, with unresolved D. Germline CDR1 is DFQATT and CDR2 is SNEGSKA (reference sequence). The CDR3 runs to 13 residues. The V end lost 1 base, the J end lost 8 bases, and 14 bases lay between the germline ends.

The rearrangement uses TRBV12-3 or TRBV12-4 and TRBJ2-7; a possible D gene is TRBD2 (7 bases). The CDR3 spans 14 residues. V gave up 5 bases and J gave up 2 bases, with 13 bases separating them. This CDR3 is CASSPRGAAYEQYF. CDR3 sequence (DNA): TGTGCCAGCAGTCCACGGGGGGCCGCCTACGAGCAGTACTTC.

The J gene is TRBJ2-2, the V gene TRBV7-9; TRBD1 might be the D (5 bases). The CDR3 consists of 17 residues. The germline gives CDR1 SEHNR, CDR2 FQNEAQ (reference sequence). V gave up 0 bases and J gave up 1 base, with 12 bases separating them. The CDR3, as DNA: TGTGCCAGCAGCTTAGCGTCAAGGACAAGGAACACCGGGGAGCTGTTTTTT. It codes for CASSLASRTRNTGELFF. Complete variable domain (other parts from reference TRBV7-9 and TRBJ2-2): DTGVSQNPRHKITKRGQNVTFRCDPISEHNRLYWYRQTLGQGPEFLTYFQNEAQLEKSRLLSDRFSAERPKGSFSTLEIQRTEQGDSAMYLCASSLASRTRNTGELFFGEGSRLTVL.

This clonotype appeared once. The V call is TRBV6-2 or TRBV6-3, the J call TRBJ1-2; D might be TRBD1 (6 bases). This CDR3 spans 14 amino acids. From germline, CDR1 is MNHEY and CDR2 SVGEGT. V shed 0 bases and J shed 8 bases, with 13 bases lying between them. CDR3 loop: CASSYSGAVAGYTF. The CDR3 coding sequence is TGTGCCAGCAGTTACTCGGGGGCCGTGGCCGGCTACACCTTC.

This clonotype was found a few times. V and J are TRBV7-9 and TRBJ1-1; TRBD1 matches 8 bases. V gave up 5 bases and J gave up 3 bases; unmatched junction bases: 2. Germline V gene sequence: CDR1 SEHNR, CDR2 FQNEAQ (reference sequence). The CDR3 loop spans 13 amino acids. The CDR3 spells CASSGTGYTEAFF. As DNA, the CDR3 is TGTGCCAGCAGCGGGACAGGATACACTGAAGCTTTCTTT.

This clonotype was found many times. V gene TRBV25-1 combines with J gene TRBJ2-5, with D perhaps assigned TRBD1 or TRBD2 (5 bases each). From germline, CDR1 is MGHDK and CDR2 SYGVNS. The V end lost 2 bases, the J end lost 5 bases, and 18 bases lay between the germline ends. This CDR3 comprises 16 residues. CDR3 protein: CASSEGWDEEVETQYF. In DNA form, the CDR3 reads TGTGCCAGCAGTGAAGGGTGGGACGAGGAGGTGGAGACCCAGTACTTC.

The sample holds one count of this clonotype. The chain employs TRBV9 and TRBJ2-1; 7 bases map to TRBD1. Germline V gene lookup returns CDR1 SGDLS and CDR2 YYNGEE. The CDR3 has 13 residues. Germline trimming cut 4 bases from V and 5 bases from J; bases unmatched to any gene: 3. The chain's CDR3 is CASSRQGHNEQFF. The CDR3 nucleotides are TGTGCCAGCAGCCGACAGGGCCACAATGAGCAGTTCTTC.